A selection of T cell receptor beta chains follows, all from one sample in a study of breast tumors, draining lymph nodes, adjacent tissues. Using its own MiXCR run on the multiplex PCR reads, TCRdb lists one record per CDR3 protein. The sample carries 9,500 to 12,000 distinct CDR3 sequences, roughly 53% recorded once. Sequencing input: breast tumor tissue. The receptors stem from a female donor with breast cancer. Some clones in this sample may be carry-over from other donors' samples. Both conserved end residues are trimmed from each CDR3. Rows give clone size only sometimes, using once, few, many, or a class for an expanded clone.

clone_size,cdr3_length,v_call,cdr3_aa
-,13,TRBV28,ASSRSGRSSYEQY
-,11,TRBV20-1,SAGGTGVSPLH
-,11,TRBV6-4,ASQSGDTDTQY
few,12,TRBV7-3,ASSLRPGAYEQY
-,15,TRBV20-1,SARDVPSTTAIGGYT
once,11,TRBV30,AWSRGSSYEQY
-,13,TRBV3-2,ASSQAPGTGSPLH
many,10,TRBV20-1,SARDMIDEQY
-,11,TRBV25-1,ASSTGMHNEQF
-,9,TRBV20-1,SAKQNYEQY
medium-sized,12,TRBV9,ASSVAALTGELF
-,13,TRBV20-1,SARFPAAWGYGYT
few,11,TRBV9,ASSRTGTDTQY
-,12,TRBV25-1,ASSESGTDYEQY
-,14,TRBV30,AWSVHLPGTQETQY
few,13,TRBV19,ASTASGSSYNEQF
once,14,TRBV4-1,ASSQPGTGANYGYT
-,13,TRBV7-2,ASSFLQGWDEKLF
few,12,TRBV4-1,ASSQPDLQETQY
-,17,TRBV20-1,SARALRGRAFGAGNTIY
-,10,TRBV10-3,AISELGEGYT
many,13,TRBV5-1,ASSLGDRGGSPLH
hyperexpanded,12,TRBV6-1,ASSDPLRSEKLF
-,11,TRBV2,ASRGTGGSPLH
few,12,TRBV9,ASSVPTGADTQY
many,13,TRBV4-3,ASSQDSFSGNTIY